The 15 T cell receptor beta chains in this list originate from one sample, sequenced in a study of blood T cell repertoires in COVID-19. Generated by immunoSEQ multiplex PCR, the TCRdb table keeps only in-frame clones and is missing some. This sample carries approximately 240,000 clones, about four fifths of them seen once, and the ten largest clones take 3% to 3.5%. Sequencing input: peripheral blood. These receptors all come from a woman aged 30 to 39 who had recovered from COVID-19.

This sequence joins TRBV19 and TRBJ2-3; 14 positions agree with TRBD2. The CDR3 has 17 amino acids. V trimming: 5 bases; J trimming: 6 bases; junction bases outside the gene matches: 10. Germline CDR1 is LNHDA and CDR2 is SQIVND (reference sequence). The CDR3 nucleotides are TGTGCCAGTAGTTCTTGGACTAGCGGGAGGCCCTCTGATACGCAGTATTTT. It translates to CASSSWTSGRPSDTQYF.

The rearrangement links TRBV11-2 to TRBJ2-1, with TRBD2 matching over 11 bases. Germline V gene data show CDR1 as SGHAT and CDR2 as FQNNGV. The length of the CDR3 is 15 residues. Unmatched junction bases numbered 7, after V lost 5 bases and J lost 7 bases. This CDR3 is CASSNSGRAENEQFF. In DNA form, the CDR3 reads TGTGCCAGCAGCAATAGCGGGAGGGCCGAAAATGAGCAGTTCTTC.

Turning to this clone: The same CDR3 also results from other DNA sequences found in this sample. This chain connects TRBV5-4 to TRBJ2-2; 11 positions agree with TRBD2. Germline V gives CDR1 SGHNT, CDR2 YYREEE (reference sequence). The CDR3 length is 16 residues. V gave up 4 bases and J gave up 1 base; unmatched junction bases: 3. CDR3 loop: CASSLGLAVNTGELFF. For the CDR3, the DNA is TGTGCCAGCAGCCTGGGACTAGCGGTGAACACCGGGGAGCTGTTTTTT.

V gene TRBV19 combines with J gene TRBJ2-5, with unresolved D. This CDR3 region has 11 residues. Trimming shortened V by 6 bases and J by 5 bases, and 7 bases separated the two germline ends. CDR1 and CDR2 from the germline V gene are LNHDA and SQIVND (reference sequence). DNA for the CDR3: TGTGCCAGTAGCGCCGGGGAGACCCAGTACTTC. Translation gives CASSAGETQYF.

The J gene is TRBJ1-4, the V gene TRBV29-1, with 7 bases matching TRBD1. Germline loops: CDR1 SQVTM, CDR2 ANQGSEA. CDR3 length equals 13 residues. J gave up 8 bases and V 6 bases, and 9 bases lay outside the gene matches. CDR3 nucleotides: TGCAGCGTGGACGACAGGGTTGGAGAAAAACTGTTTTTT. It codes for CSVDDRVGEKLFF.

The chain links TRBV5-1 to TRBJ1-4; 7 bases align to TRBD1. Germline CDR1 SGHRS, CDR2 YFSETQ. V was pared by 1 base and J by 8 bases, with 8 bases of the junction left unmatched. CDR3 length equals 15 residues. The CDR3 is CASSLLGQGGEKLFF. Here the CDR3 DNA reads TGCGCCAGCAGCTTGTTGGGGCAGGGGGGAGAAAAACTGTTTTTT.

This sequence joins TRBV3-1 (or the pseudogene TRBV3-2) and TRBJ1-1; 10 nucleotides line up with TRBD1. The trim removed 4 bases at V and 10 bases at J, leaving 9 bases unmatched. The CDR3 is 14 amino acids. CDR1 is LGHDT and CDR2 is YNNKEL in the germline V gene (reference sequence). CDR3 residues: CASSLFGTGEGAFF. The CDR3 DNA is TGTGCCAGCAGCCTTTTCGGGACAGGGGAGGGAGCTTTCTTT.

This sequence joins TRBV18 and TRBJ2-3, with a weak D call TRBD1 (6 bases). Between the trimmed V and J ends, which lost 6 bases and 0 bases, there was a span of 10 bases. The length of the CDR3 is 14 residues. Looked up from germline, CDR1 is KGHSH and CDR2 is LQKENI. For the CDR3, the DNA is TGTGCCAGCTCTTGGACAGAGAGCACAGATACGCAGTATTTT. It yields the protein CASSWTESTDTQYF.

The V gene is TRBV19, the J gene TRBJ1-5; TRBD1 agrees at 11 bases. Germline V lookup: CDR1 LNHDA, CDR2 SQIVND (reference sequence). CDR3 size: 18 residues. Trimming cost V 2 bases and J 4 bases; bases outside gene matches: 10. The CDR3 coding sequence is TGTGCCAGTAGTATAACTTTAGGACAGGGGGCGCGAAATCAGCCCCAGCATTTT. This translates into CASSITLGQGARNQPQHF. The full variable domain, with the rest looked up from reference TRBV19 and TRBJ1-5, is DGGITQSPKYLFRKEGQNVTLSCEQNLNHDAMYWYRQDPGQGLRLIYYSQIVNDFQKGDIAEGYSVSREKKESFPLTVTSAQKNPTAFYLCASSITLGQGARNQPQHFGDGTRLSIL.

The chain has TRBV6-5 and TRBJ1-2, with 8 bases fitting TRBD1. The trim removed 7 bases at V and 3 bases at J, leaving 10 bases unmatched. The CDR3 is made up of 15 amino acids. Looked up from germline, CDR1 is MNHEY and CDR2 is SVGAGI. CDR3 DNA: TGTGCCAGCATTGTAGGACAGGGAGTGGACTATGGCTACACCTTC. It is translated as CASIVGQGVDYGYTF.

About this clone itself: It is unclear where the CDR3 begins or ends on the DNA, so no DNA is shown, and the CDR3 is as TCRdb lists it. The V and J genes are TRBV5-1 and TRBJ2-3; TRBD2 is taken as the D call from the table, unchecked against the DNA. CDR1 and CDR2 (germline): SGHRS, YFSETQ. Both ends counted, the CDR3 spans 17 residues. The CDR3 protein is CASSLFGTGTSAPDEYF.

This clone is a singleton in its sample. The genes are TRBV27 and TRBJ1-6; no firm D call. The length of the CDR3 is 12 residues. Per the germline V gene, CDR1 is MNHEY and CDR2 is SMNVEV (reference sequence). Trimming removed 6 bases at V and 7 bases at J, with 7 bases between. DNA for the CDR3: TGTGCCAGCAGATCCTTGAATTCACCCCTCCACTTT. Protein sequence: CASRSLNSPLHF.

The chain has TRBV28 and TRBJ2-7; 7 positions agree with TRBD2. The CDR3 length is 15 residues. J gave up 2 bases and V 6 bases, and 10 bases lay outside the gene matches. Looked up from germline, CDR1 is MDHEN and CDR2 is SYDVKM. The CDR3 protein is CASRGSGNAPYEQYF. The CDR3 bases are TGTGCCAGCAGAGGAAGCGGGAACGCCCCCTACGAGCAGTACTTC.

The V gene is TRBV27, the J gene TRBJ2-1, with 11 bases matching TRBD2. In germline, CDR1 is MNHEY, CDR2 SMNVEV (reference sequence). CDR3 length equals 15 residues. Trimming cost V 5 bases and J 6 bases; bases outside gene matches: 6. CDR3 sequence reads: CASSQIAGGPNEQFF. CDR3 bases: TGTGCCAGCAGTCAGATAGCGGGAGGGCCCAATGAGCAGTTCTTC.

This clone was recorded many times. This chain joins TRBV11-2 and TRBJ2-3; D unresolved. This CDR3 contains 16 residues. The V and J ends lost 1 base and 1 base respectively, with 12 bases between them. Germline CDR1 is SGHAT and CDR2 is FQNNGV. The CDR3 loop reads CASSLAPNEGTDTQYF. The CDR3 nucleotides read TGTGCCAGCAGCTTAGCCCCGAACGAGGGCACAGATACGCAGTATTTT.